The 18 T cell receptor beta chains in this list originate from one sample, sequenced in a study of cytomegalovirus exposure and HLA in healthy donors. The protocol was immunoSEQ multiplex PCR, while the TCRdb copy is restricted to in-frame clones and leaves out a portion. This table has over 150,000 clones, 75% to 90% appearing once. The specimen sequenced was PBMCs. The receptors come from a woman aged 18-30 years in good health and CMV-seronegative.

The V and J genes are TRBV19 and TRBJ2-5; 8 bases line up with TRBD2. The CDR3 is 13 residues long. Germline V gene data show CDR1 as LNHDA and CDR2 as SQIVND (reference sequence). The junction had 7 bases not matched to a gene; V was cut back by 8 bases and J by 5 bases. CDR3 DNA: TGTGCCAGTGCACCGGGACTAGGCGAGACCCAGTACTTC. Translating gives CASAPGLGETQYF. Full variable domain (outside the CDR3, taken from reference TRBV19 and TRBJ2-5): DGGITQSPKYLFRKEGQNVTLSCEQNLNHDAMYWYRQDPGQGLRLIYYSQIVNDFQKGDIAEGYSVSREKKESFPLTVTSAQKNPTAFYLCASAPGLGETQYFGPGTRLLVL.

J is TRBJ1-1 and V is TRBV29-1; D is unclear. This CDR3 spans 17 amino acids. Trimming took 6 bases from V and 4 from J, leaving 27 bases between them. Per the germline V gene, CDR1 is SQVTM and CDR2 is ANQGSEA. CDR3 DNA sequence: TGCAGCGTGTGGAGCCTCGGATCCGACGATTACGGCACTGAAGCTTTCTTT. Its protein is CSVWSLGSDDYGTEAFF. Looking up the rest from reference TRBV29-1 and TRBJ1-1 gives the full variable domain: SAVISQKPSRDICQRGTSLTIQCQVDSQVTMMFWYRQQPGQSLTLIATANQGSEATYESGFVIDKFPISRPNLTFSTLTVSNMSPEDSSIYLCSVWSLGSDDYGTEAFFGQGTRLTVV.

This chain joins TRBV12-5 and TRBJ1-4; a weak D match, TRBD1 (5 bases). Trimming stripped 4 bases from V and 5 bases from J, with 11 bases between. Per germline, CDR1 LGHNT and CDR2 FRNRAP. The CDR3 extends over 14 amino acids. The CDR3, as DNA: TGTGCTAGTGGTTGGGGCGGCGGAAATGAAAAACTGTTTTTT. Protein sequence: CASGWGGGNEKLFF.

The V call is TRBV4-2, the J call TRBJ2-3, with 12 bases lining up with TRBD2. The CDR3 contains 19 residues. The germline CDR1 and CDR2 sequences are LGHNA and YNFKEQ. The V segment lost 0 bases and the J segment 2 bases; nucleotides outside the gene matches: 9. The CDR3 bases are TGTGCCAGCAGCCAAGAATCGCTAGCGGGGGGGCCTATCACAGATACGCAGTATTTT. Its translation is CASSQESLAGGPITDTQYF.

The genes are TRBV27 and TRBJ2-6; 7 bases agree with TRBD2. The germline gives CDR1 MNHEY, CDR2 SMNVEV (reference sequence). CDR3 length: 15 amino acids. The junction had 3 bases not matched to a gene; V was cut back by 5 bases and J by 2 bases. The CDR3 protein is CASSVGRAGANVLTF. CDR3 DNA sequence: TGTGCCAGCAGTGTGGGGAGGGCTGGGGCCAACGTCCTGACTTTC.

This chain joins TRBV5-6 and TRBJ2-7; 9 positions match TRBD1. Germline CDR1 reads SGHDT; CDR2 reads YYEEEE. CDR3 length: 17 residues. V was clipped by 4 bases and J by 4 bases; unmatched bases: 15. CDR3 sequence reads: CASSPGGLGQGSYEQYF. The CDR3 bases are TGTGCCAGCAGCCCGGGAGGTCTGGGACAGGGTTCTTACGAGCAGTACTTC.

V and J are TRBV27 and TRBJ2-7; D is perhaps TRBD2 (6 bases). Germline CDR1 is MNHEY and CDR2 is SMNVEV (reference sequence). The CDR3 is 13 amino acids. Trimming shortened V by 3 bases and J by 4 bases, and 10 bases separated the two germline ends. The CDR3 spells CASSLAGPYEQYF. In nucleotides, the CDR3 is TGTGCCAGCAGTTTGGCGGGGCCTTACGAGCAGTACTTC.

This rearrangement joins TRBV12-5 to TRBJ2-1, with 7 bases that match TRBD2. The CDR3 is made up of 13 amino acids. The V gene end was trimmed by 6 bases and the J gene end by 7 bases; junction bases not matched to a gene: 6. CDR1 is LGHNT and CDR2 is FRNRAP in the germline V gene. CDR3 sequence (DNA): TGTGCTAGTGGCACGGGAGGAAGGAATGAGCAGTTCTTC. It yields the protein CASGTGGRNEQFF. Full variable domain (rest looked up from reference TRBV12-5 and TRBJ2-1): DARVTQTPRHKVTEMGQEVTMRCQPILGHNTVFWYRQTMMQGLELLAYFRNRAPLDDSGMPKDRFSAEMPDATLATLKIQPSEPRDSAVYFCASGTGGRNEQFFGPGTRLTVL.

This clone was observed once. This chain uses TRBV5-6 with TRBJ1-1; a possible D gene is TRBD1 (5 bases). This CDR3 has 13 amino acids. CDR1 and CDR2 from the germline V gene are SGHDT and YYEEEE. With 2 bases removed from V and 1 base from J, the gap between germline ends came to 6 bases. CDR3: CASSFDRNTEAFF. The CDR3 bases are TGTGCCAGCAGCTTCGACAGGAACACTGAAGCTTTCTTT.

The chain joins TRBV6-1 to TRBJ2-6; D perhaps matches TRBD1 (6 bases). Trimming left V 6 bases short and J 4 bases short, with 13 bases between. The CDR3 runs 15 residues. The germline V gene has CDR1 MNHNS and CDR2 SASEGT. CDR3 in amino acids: CASSATGSGANVLTF. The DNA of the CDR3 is TGTGCCAGCAGCGCGACAGGTTCCGGGGCCAACGTCCTGACTTTC.

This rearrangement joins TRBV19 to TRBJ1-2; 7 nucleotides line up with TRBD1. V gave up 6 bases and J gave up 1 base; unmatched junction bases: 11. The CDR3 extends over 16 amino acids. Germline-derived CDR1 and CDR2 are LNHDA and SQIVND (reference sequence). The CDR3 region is CASRPTGSRDNYGYTF. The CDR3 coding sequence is TGTGCCAGTAGGCCGACAGGGAGTAGGGATAACTATGGCTACACCTTC.

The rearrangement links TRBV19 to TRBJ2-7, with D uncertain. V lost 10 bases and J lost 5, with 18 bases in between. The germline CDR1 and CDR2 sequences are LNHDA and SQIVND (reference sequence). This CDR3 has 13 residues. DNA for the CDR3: TGTGCCACTGGCCGGATCGGGTCCGACGAGCAGTACTTC. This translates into CATGRIGSDEQYF.

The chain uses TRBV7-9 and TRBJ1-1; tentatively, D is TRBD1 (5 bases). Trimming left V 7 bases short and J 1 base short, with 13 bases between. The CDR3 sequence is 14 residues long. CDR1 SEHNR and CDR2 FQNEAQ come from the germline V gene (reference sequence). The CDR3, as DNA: TGTGCCAGCATCCAAAGGGGAGGGAACACTGAAGCTTTCTTT. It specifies CASIQRGGNTEAFF.

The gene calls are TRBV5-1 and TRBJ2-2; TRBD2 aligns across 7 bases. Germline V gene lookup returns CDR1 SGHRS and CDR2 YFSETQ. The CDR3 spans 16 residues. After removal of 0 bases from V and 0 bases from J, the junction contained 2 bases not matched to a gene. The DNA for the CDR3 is TGCGCCAGCAGCTTGGAACTAGCGCCGAACACCGGGGAGCTGTTTTTT. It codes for CASSLELAPNTGELFF. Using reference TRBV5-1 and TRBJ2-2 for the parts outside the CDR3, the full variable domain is KAGVTQTPRYLIKTRGQQVTLSCSPISGHRSVSWYQQTPGQGLQFLFEYFSETQRNKGNFPGRFSGRQFSNSRSEMNVSTLELGDSALYLCASSLELAPNTGELFFGEGSRLTVL.

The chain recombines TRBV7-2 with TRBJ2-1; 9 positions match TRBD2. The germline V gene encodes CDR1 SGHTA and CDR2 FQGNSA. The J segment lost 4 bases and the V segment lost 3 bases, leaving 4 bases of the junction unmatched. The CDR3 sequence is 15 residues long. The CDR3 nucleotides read TGTGCCAGCAGCTTCTCTAGCGGGGCATACAATGAGCAGTTCTTC. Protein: CASSFSSGAYNEQFF.

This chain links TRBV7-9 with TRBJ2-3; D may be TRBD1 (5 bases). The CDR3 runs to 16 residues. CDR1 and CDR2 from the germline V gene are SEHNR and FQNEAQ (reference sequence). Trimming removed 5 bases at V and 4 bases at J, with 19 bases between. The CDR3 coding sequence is TGTGCCAGCAGCCACTCCTTGGGGCCTATAGCAGATACGCAGTATTTT. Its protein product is CASSHSLGPIADTQYF.

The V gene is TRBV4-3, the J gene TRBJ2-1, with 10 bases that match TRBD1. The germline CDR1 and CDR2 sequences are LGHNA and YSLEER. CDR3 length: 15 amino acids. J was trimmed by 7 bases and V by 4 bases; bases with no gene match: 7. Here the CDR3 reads CASSRRQGAGNEQFF. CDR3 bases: TGCGCCAGCAGCCGCCGACAGGGGGCTGGAAATGAGCAGTTCTTC.

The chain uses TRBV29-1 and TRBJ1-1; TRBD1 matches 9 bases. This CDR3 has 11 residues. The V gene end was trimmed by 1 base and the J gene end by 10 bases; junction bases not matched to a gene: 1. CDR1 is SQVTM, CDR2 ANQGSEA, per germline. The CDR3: CSVEGDRAAFF. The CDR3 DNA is TGCAGCGTTGAAGGGGACAGGGCAGCTTTCTTT. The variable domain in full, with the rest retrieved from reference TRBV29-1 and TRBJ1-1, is SAVISQKPSRDICQRGTSLTIQCQVDSQVTMMFWYRQQPGQSLTLIATANQGSEATYESGFVIDKFPISRPNLTFSTLTVSNMSPEDSSIYLCSVEGDRAAFFGQGTRLTVV.